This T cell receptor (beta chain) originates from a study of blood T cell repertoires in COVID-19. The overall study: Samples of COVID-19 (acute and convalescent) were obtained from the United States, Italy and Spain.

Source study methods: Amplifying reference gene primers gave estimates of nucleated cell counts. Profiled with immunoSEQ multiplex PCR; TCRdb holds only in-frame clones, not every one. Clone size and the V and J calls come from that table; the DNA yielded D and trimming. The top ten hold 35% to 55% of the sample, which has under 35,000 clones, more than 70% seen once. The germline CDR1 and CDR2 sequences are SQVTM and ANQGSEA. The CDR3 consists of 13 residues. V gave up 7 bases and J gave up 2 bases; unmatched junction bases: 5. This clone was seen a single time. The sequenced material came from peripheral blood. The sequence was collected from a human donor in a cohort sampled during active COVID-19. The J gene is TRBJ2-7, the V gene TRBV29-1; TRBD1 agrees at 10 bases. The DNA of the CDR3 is TGCAGCGCTGGGACAGGGGTGACCTACGAGCAGTACTTC. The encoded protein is CSAGTGVTYEQYF.